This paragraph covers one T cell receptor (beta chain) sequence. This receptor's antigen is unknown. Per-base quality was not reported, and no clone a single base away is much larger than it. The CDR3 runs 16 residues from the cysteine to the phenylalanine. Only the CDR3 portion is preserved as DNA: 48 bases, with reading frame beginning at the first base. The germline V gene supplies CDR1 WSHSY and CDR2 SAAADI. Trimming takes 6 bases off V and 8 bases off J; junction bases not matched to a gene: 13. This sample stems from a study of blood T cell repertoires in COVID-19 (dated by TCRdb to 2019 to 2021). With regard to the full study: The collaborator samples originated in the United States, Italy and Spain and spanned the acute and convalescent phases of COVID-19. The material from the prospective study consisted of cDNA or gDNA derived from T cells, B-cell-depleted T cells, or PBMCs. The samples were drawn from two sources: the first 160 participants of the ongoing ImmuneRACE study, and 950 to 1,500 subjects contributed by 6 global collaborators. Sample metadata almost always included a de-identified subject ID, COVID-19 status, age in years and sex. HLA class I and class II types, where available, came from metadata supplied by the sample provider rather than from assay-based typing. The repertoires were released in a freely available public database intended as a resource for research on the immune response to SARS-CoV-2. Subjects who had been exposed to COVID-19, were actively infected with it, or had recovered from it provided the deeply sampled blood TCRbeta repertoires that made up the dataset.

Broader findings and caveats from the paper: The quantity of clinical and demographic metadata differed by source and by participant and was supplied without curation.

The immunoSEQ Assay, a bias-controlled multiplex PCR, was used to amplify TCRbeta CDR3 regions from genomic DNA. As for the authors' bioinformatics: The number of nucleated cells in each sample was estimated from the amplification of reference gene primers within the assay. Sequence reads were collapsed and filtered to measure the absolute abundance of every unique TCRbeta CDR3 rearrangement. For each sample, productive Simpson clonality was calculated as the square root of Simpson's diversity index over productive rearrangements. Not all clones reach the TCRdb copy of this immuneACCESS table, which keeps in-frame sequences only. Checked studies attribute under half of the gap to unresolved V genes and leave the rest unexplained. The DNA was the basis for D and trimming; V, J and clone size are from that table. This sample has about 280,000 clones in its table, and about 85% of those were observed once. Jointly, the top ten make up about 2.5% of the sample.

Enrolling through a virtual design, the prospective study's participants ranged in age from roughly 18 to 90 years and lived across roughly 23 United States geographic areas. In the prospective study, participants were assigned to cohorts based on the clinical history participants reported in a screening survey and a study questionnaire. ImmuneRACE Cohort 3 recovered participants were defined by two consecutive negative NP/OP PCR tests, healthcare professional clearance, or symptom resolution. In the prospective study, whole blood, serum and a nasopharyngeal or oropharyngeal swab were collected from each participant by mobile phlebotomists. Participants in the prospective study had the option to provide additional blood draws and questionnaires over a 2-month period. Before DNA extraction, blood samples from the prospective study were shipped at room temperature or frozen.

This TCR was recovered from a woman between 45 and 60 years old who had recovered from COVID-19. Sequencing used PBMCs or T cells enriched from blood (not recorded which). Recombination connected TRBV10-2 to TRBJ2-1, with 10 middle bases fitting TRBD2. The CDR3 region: CASSEAGGPTWHEQFF. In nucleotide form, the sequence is TGCGCCAGCAGCGAAGCGGGAGGGCCCACTTGGCATGAGCAGTTCTTC.